A single sample is the source of the 9 T cell receptor beta chains below, sequenced in a study of response to subunit inactivated influenza vaccine. TCRdb analysed the RT-PCR reads with MiXCR anew, one entry per CDR3 protein. The sample includes 590,000 or so distinct CDR3 sequences, 13% to 15% seen only once; the top ten take approximately 7.6%. The material was PBMCs from blood, obtained 14 to 15 days before vaccination. These receptors all come from a man aged 50 or older who received an inactivated influenza vaccine.

The count of this clonotype is one. The gene calls are TRBV6-2 or TRBV6-3 and TRBJ1-1; the D is unclear. Deletions cut 0 bases from V and 4 bases from J, with 9 bases between. Per the germline V gene, CDR1 is MNHEY and CDR2 is SVGEGT. This CDR3 has 14 residues. The CDR3 loop reads CASSYSSLSTEAFF. The CDR3 DNA reads as TGTGCCAGCAGTTACTCCTCGTTGAGCACTGAAGCTTTCTTT.

This rearrangement joins TRBV6-5 to TRBJ2-1, with TRBD2 identical over 12 bases. Trimming cost V 0 bases and J 6 bases; bases outside gene matches: 6. The CDR3 is 17 amino acids. The germline gives CDR1 MNHEY, CDR2 SVGAGI. The chain's CDR3 is CASSYSTLAGGLNEQFF. DNA for the CDR3: TGTGCCAGCAGTTACTCGACTCTAGCGGGGGGGCTCAATGAGCAGTTCTTC.

This clonotype appeared a few times. V and J are TRBV5-1 and TRBJ1-1; D unclear. Germline V gene sequence: CDR1 SGHRS, CDR2 YFSETQ. CDR3 length: 12 residues. Trimming pared 1 base from V and 7 bases from J, leaving 8 bases between. CDR3 bases: TGCGCCAGCAGCTTGTTCGGGGATGAAGCTTTCTTT. Protein: CASSLFGDEAFF. Together with reference TRBV5-1 and TRBJ1-1, the CDR3 gives the full variable domain: KAGVTQTPRYLIKTRGQQVTLSCSPISGHRSVSWYQQTPGQGLQFLFEYFSETQRNKGNFPGRFSGRQFSNSRSEMNVSTLELGDSALYLCASSLFGDEAFFGQGTRLTVV.

The V call is TRBV20-1, the J call TRBJ2-3; D is possibly TRBD2 (5 bases). The V end was cut by 3 bases, the J end by 4 bases, with 11 bases between. CDR1 DFQATT and CDR2 SNEGSKA come from the germline V gene (reference sequence). The length of the CDR3 is 13 residues. For the CDR3, the DNA is TGCAGTGCTAGCGGGGAGAGGGCAGATACGCAGTATTTT. Amino acids: CSASGERADTQYF.

J is TRBJ2-1 and V is TRBV20-1; 8 bases fit TRBD2. The CDR3 contains 16 residues. Looked up from germline, CDR1 is DFQATT and CDR2 is SNEGSKA (reference sequence). V shed 3 bases and J 0 bases; nucleotides not matched to a gene: 7. The CDR3 loop is CSARPSGGSSYNEQFF. The CDR3 nucleotides are TGCAGTGCTAGGCCCAGCGGGGGAAGCTCCTACAATGAGCAGTTCTTC.

In its sample, this clonotype was seen once. The chain links TRBV29-1 to TRBJ2-7, with 7 bases lining up with TRBD1. Germline V CDR1 and CDR2: SQVTM, ANQGSEA. CDR3 size: 14 residues. After removal of 5 bases from V and 2 bases from J, the junction contained 9 bases not matched to a gene. CDR3 sequence reads: CSVSPEDRPYEQYF. The CDR3 DNA is TGCAGCGTTTCACCGGAGGACAGGCCCTACGAGCAGTACTTC.

The V gene is TRBV12-3 or TRBV12-4, the J gene TRBJ2-1; TRBD1 matches at 9 bases. The V gene end was trimmed by 6 bases and the J gene end by 5 bases; junction bases not matched to a gene: 5. The CDR3 is 14 residues long. This chain's CDR3 is CASSDRGNHNEQFF. The CDR3 bases are TGTGCCAGCAGCGACAGGGGGAATCACAATGAGCAGTTCTTC.

V gene TRBV20-1 combines with J gene TRBJ2-4, with 9 positions matching TRBD1. The CDR3 runs 14 residues. Unmatched junction bases numbered 6, after V lost 4 bases and J lost 5 bases. In germline, CDR1 is DFQATT, CDR2 SNEGSKA (reference sequence). The CDR3 region is CSATRGTGQNIQYF. Here the CDR3 DNA reads TGCAGTGCTACCCGTGGGACAGGGCAAAACATTCAGTACTTC.

The chain employs TRBV6-1 and TRBJ2-2, with 13 bases identical to TRBD2. Germline loops: CDR1 MNHNS, CDR2 SASEGT. The CDR3 length is 19 residues. Trimming removed 7 bases from V and 7 bases from J; junction bases left unmatched: 18. Here the CDR3 reads CASKNTGTSGNLGGGELFF. The CDR3 nucleotides read TGTGCCAGCAAGAACACCGGGACTAGCGGGAATCTTGGTGGCGGGGAGCTGTTTTTT.